This TCR beta chain was sequenced for a study of cytomegalovirus exposure and HLA in healthy donors. Comments on this clone: Antigen specificity is unknown.

Clones were read by immunoSEQ multiplex PCR, and TCRdb kept only the in-frame ones, dropping some. Here the sample spans roughly 80,000 clones, approximately 95% being singletons. V was pared by 1 base and J by 4 bases, with 7 bases between. The CDR3 contains 13 residues. Germline V CDR1 and CDR2: MGHRA, YSYEKL. Overall study findings and caveats: According to a subsequent analysis, TCR clusters from the first cohort were inclined to appear together in the 130 or so validation repertoires.

This clonotype originated in a woman aged 18-29 years in good health and CMV-seronegative. Sequencing was performed on PBMCs. This chain links TRBV4-1 with TRBJ1-2; D is unclear. CDR3 loop: CASSQVYSYGYTF. As DNA, the CDR3 is TGCGCCAGCAGCCAAGTATACAGCTATGGCTACACCTTC.